The clone carrying this T cell receptor (beta chain) was seen more than once but under ten times. What it binds is not known. This CDR3 comprises 14 residues. The V gene lost 8 bases and the J gene lost 1 base, with 14 bases spanning the gap. Germline V gives CDR1 SEHNR, CDR2 FQNEAQ (reference sequence). Whenever a sample was processed, at least 7 million PBMCs were isolated. The data are from a study of blood T cells in healthy people across ages. Points from the study as a whole: Naive CD4+ cells and diversity were both higher in long-lived donors than in aged donors.

Sample-barcoded 5' priming and a J-beta primer mix drove a second PCR of roughly 7 to 11 cycles. Every cDNA molecule carried a tag from a template-switch adaptor bearing 12 random nucleotides. TCRdb itself ran the 5' RACE reads through MiXCR, one entry per CDR3 protein. There are more than 650,000 distinct CDR3 sequences in the sample; roughly 25% occur only once, and 2.5% to 3.5% lies in the top ten. The same specimen was also included in a second study, on T cells of mothers and their children. From that paper: Unrelated mother-child pairs always had slightly, but never significantly, lower normalized overlap than related pairs.

The rearrangement uses TRBV7-9 and TRBJ2-5; the D is unclear. The sample comprised blood. This clonotype was obtained from a boy younger than 18 in good health. In DNA form, the CDR3 reads TGTGCCAGCGGACCAGCCCGGTCCCAAGAGACCCAGTACTTC. Translation gives CASGPARSQETQYF.